Presented here are 20 T cell receptor beta chains from one specimen sequenced in a study of blood T cells in healthy people across ages. With a J-beta primer mix and a sample-barcoded 5' primer, a second PCR ran roughly 6 to 12 cycles. TCRdb re-analysed the 5' RACE reads in MiXCR, keeping a single row per CDR3 protein. The table shows approximately 800,000 distinct CDR3 sequences, with around 50% occurring only once. Source material: blood. The receptors stem from a man in his forties in good health.

This rearrangement joins TRBV20-1 to TRBJ2-7; 9 positions match TRBD2. The germline gives CDR1 DFQATT, CDR2 SNEGSKA (reference sequence). Losses at the gene ends were 5 bases for V and 7 bases for J; bases not matched to a gene: 18. The CDR3 has 16 residues. The CDR3 DNA reads TGCAGTGCTCTACCTAGGGCTAGCGGGATTAACAATGAGCAGTACTTC. Its protein product is CSALPRASGINNEQYF.

CDR3 in amino acids: CASTGVNEKLFF. In DNA, the CDR3 is TGTGCCAGCACGGGGGTTAATGAAAAACTGTTTTTT. The rearrangement joins TRBV25-1 to TRBJ1-4; weak D call: TRBD1 (5 bases). The CDR3 runs to 12 residues. Between the trimmed V and J ends, which lost 7 bases and 4 bases, there was a span of 7 bases. From germline, CDR1 is MGHDK and CDR2 SYGVNS. Supplemented by reference TRBV25-1 and TRBJ1-4, the full variable domain reads EADIYQTPRYLVIGTGKKITLECSQTMGHDKMYWYQQDPGMELHLIHYSYGVNSTEKGDLSSESTVSRIRTEHFPLTLESARPSHTSQYLCASTGVNEKLFFGSGTQLSVL.

This clonotype appeared a few times. Sequence at one end of the junction differs from germline and may be a read error. The chain carries TRBV20-1 and TRBJ1-2, with D unclear. Germline V gene lookup returns CDR1 DFQATT and CDR2 SNEGSKA (reference sequence). The CDR3 has 14 residues. The CDR3 loop is CSARLQSVTYGYTF. Written as DNA, the CDR3 is TGCAGCGCTAGACTCCAGTCGGTTACCTATGGCTACACCTTC.

The genes are TRBV4-2 and TRBJ1-5; D is unresolved. Germline CDR1 and CDR2: LGHNA and YNFKEQ. Trimming stripped 3 bases from V and 4 bases from J, with 22 bases between. The length of the CDR3 is 18 residues. The CDR3: CASSHEREGMLENQPQHF. DNA of the CDR3: TGTGCCAGCAGCCATGAAAGGGAGGGAATGTTGGAGAATCAGCCCCAGCATTTT.

J is TRBJ2-7 and V is TRBV11-2; 11 nucleotides line up with TRBD2. Germline CDR1 reads SGHAT; CDR2 reads FQNNGV. Trimming at V came to 7 bases and at J to 9 bases, leaving 5 bases not matched to a gene. The CDR3 length is 12 residues. The CDR3 loop is CASTQTSGMQYF. CDR3 nucleotide sequence: TGTGCCAGCACCCAGACTAGCGGGATGCAGTACTTC.

The chain links TRBV20-1 to TRBJ2-1, with D possibly matching TRBD2 (5 bases). The CDR3 runs 12 residues. Germline loops: CDR1 DFQATT, CDR2 SNEGSKA (reference sequence). Here the CDR3 DNA reads TGCAACCCGAGGTCGGGGTACAATGAGCAGTTCTTC. Translation gives CNPRSGYNEQFF.

The chain couples TRBV2 to TRBJ1-2, with a weak D call TRBD1 (6 bases). The CDR3 is made up of 14 amino acids. The V gene's germline CDR1 is SNHLY and CDR2 FYNNEI. Trimming cost V 6 bases and J 3 bases, with 14 bases left between them. The CDR3 here is CASRARGFHYGYTF. CDR3 in DNA: TGTGCCAGCAGGGCCAGGGGATTCCACTATGGCTACACCTTC.

This clonotype was picked up a small number of times. The chain recombines TRBV9 with TRBJ2-6; no clear D. The CDR3 loop spans 16 amino acids. Germline V gene data show CDR1 as SGDLS and CDR2 as YYNGEE. V lost 5 bases and J lost 1, with 13 bases in between. The CDR3 reads CASSPTPSSGANVLTF. The DNA of the CDR3 is TGTGCCAGCAGTCCAACACCTTCTTCTGGGGCCAACGTCCTGACTTTC.

The chain carries TRBV28 and TRBJ2-1; 10 nucleotides agree with TRBD2. This CDR3 comprises 15 residues. Germline CDR1 and CDR2: MDHEN and SYDVKM. J gave up 9 bases and V 3 bases, and 8 bases lay outside the gene matches. In DNA, the CDR3 is TGTGCCAGCAGTTTCAGCGGGAGGGCCCCTGTTGAGCAGTTCTTC. Its translation is CASSFSGRAPVEQFF.

V gene TRBV3-1 combines with J gene TRBJ1-6; TRBD1 is a possible D gene (6 bases). Germline V lookup: CDR1 LGHDT, CDR2 YNNKEL (reference sequence). This CDR3 is built from 15 residues. V was shortened by 5 bases and J by 7 bases, with 15 bases between the two germline ends. CDR3 sequence reads: CASSESTGGNSPLHF. The CDR3, as DNA: TGTGCCAGCAGCGAATCGACAGGAGGCAATTCACCCCTCCACTTT.

In this sample, this clonotype turned up a few times. The V gene is TRBV7-6, the J gene TRBJ2-7; no firm D call. The last part of the DNA fits TRBJ2-5 better; the J call may be wrong. Germline-derived CDR1 and CDR2 are SGHVS and FNYEAQ. CDR3 size: 16 residues. CDR3 in amino acids: CASSLGPRSAQETQYF. CDR3 nucleotides: TGTGCCAGCAGCTTAGGTCCCAGGTCAGCCCAAGAGACCCAGTACTTC.

V usage is TRBV3-1 and J usage is TRBJ2-7; D is perhaps TRBD1 (5 bases). Germline V lookup: CDR1 LGHDT, CDR2 YNNKEL (reference sequence). This CDR3 comprises 15 residues. Trimming took off 4 bases at V and 4 bases at J, with 17 bases between the two ends. In nucleotides, the CDR3 is TGTGCCAGCAGCCCCTCTTTACAGGATTATTACGAGCAGTACTTC. Encoded protein: CASSPSLQDYYEQYF.

Here the CDR3 DNA reads TGTGCCAGCAGCCCGGGGGACTTCCAAGAGACCCAGTACTTC. Translating gives CASSPGDFQETQYF. J is TRBJ2-5 and V is TRBV7-9; D possibly corresponds to TRBD2 (6 bases). Trimming cost V 5 bases and J 1 base, with 11 bases left between them. CDR3 size: 14 residues. Looked up from germline, CDR1 is SEHNR and CDR2 is FQNEAQ (reference sequence).

The J gene is TRBJ2-4, the V gene TRBV27; 7 bases match TRBD1. V shed 9 bases, J shed 0 bases, and the junction held 8 bases outside the gene matches. Germline V lookup: CDR1 MNHEY, CDR2 SMNVEV (reference sequence). This CDR3 is 15 amino acids long. CDR3 DNA sequence: TGTGCCAGGCCCCGGGACAGAATAGCCAAAAACATTCAGTACTTC. Protein product: CARPRDRIAKNIQYF.

This chain links TRBV28 with TRBJ1-6; perhaps TRBD1 as D (5 bases). The CDR3 totals 14 residues. The V gene lost 8 bases and the J gene lost 5 bases, with 13 bases spanning the gap. From germline, CDR1 is MDHEN and CDR2 SYDVKM. The chain's CDR3 is CASWEGQHNSPLHF. For the CDR3, the DNA is TGTGCCAGCTGGGAGGGGCAACATAATTCACCCCTCCACTTT.

This chain joins TRBV25-1 and TRBJ1-6; 7 bases map to TRBD1. This CDR3 spans 13 amino acids. Trimming at V came to 3 bases and at J to 9 bases, leaving 2 bases not matched to a gene. Germline V gives CDR1 MGHDK, CDR2 SYGVNS. This CDR3 is CASSDYRGSPLHF. The CDR3 region has the DNA TGTGCCAGCAGTGATTACAGGGGTTCACCCCTCCACTTT. The full variable domain, rest sourced from reference TRBV25-1 and TRBJ1-6, is EADIYQTPRYLVIGTGKKITLECSQTMGHDKMYWYQQDPGMELHLIHYSYGVNSTEKGDLSSESTVSRIRTEHFPLTLESARPSHTSQYLCASSDYRGSPLHFGNGTRLTVT.

This chain's CDR3 is CASSSGTGGRQPQHF. DNA for the CDR3: TGTGCCAGCAGCTCCGGGACAGGGGGCAGGCAGCCCCAGCATTTT. The chain recombines TRBV7-8 with TRBJ1-5; 12 nucleotides align to TRBD1. CDR1 and CDR2 from the germline V gene are SGHVS and FQNEAQ. The ends lost 4 bases at V and 7 bases at J; junction bases unmatched: 5. The CDR3 totals 15 residues.

The chain carries TRBV5-5 and TRBJ1-4; D is ambiguous. Germline CDR1 reads SGHKS; CDR2 reads YYEKEE (reference sequence). Trimming left V 0 bases short and J 5 bases short, with 8 bases between. The CDR3 totals 14 residues. The CDR3 reads CASSLGDGNEKLFF. The CDR3, as DNA: TGTGCCAGCAGCTTGGGTGATGGGAATGAAAAACTGTTTTTT.

This clonotype is a singleton in its sample. The V and J genes are TRBV4-3 and TRBJ2-1; D not certain. With 1 base removed from V and 9 bases from J, the gap between germline ends came to 13 bases. Per germline, CDR1 LGHNA and CDR2 YSLEER. The CDR3 runs to 14 residues. In DNA form, the CDR3 reads TGCGCCAGCAGCCAAGTGGGCCCAAACAGTGAGCAGTTCTTC. Translation: CASSQVGPNSEQFF.

This clonotype turned up a few times. This chain connects TRBV10-3 to TRBJ2-5; 13 positions agree with TRBD2. The CDR3 contains 16 residues. Trimming removed 4 bases from V and 1 base from J; junction bases left unmatched: 3. Germline V gene lookup returns CDR1 ENHRY and CDR2 SYGVKD. The CDR3 region has the DNA TGTGCCATCAGTGCCGGGACTAGCGGGGTCCAAGAGACCCAGTACTTC. Amino acids: CAISAGTSGVQETQYF.